Listed here are 14 T cell receptor beta chains from one sample, sequenced in a study of blood T cell repertoires in COVID-19. TCRdb keeps only in-frame clones here, not all; method: immunoSEQ multiplex PCR. The repertoire holds roughly 100,000 clones, with around 85% as singletons. Sequencing was done on a sample of peripheral blood. The receptors shown here come from a woman aged 80 or over with active or convalescent COVID-19.

V usage is TRBV7-2 and J usage is TRBJ2-7; 11 bases fit TRBD1. The CDR3 is made up of 15 amino acids. V was clipped by 5 bases and J by 3 bases; unmatched bases: 6. Germline V gives CDR1 SGHTA, CDR2 FQGNSA. The CDR3 loop reads CASSPRTGGNYEQYF. The CDR3 DNA follows: TGTGCCAGCAGCCCACGGACAGGGGGCAACTACGAGCAGTACTTC.

The rearrangement joins TRBV19 to TRBJ2-1; TRBD2 agrees at 9 bases. Germline V gene data show CDR1 as LNHDA and CDR2 as SQIVND (reference sequence). V lost 3 bases and J lost 4; bases outside the gene matches: 10. This CDR3 comprises 17 residues. The CDR3 DNA is TGTGCCAGTAGTATGGGGACTAGCCGCCGCGTTTACAATGAGCAGTTCTTC. It yields the protein CASSMGTSRRVYNEQFF.

The V call is TRBV7-2, the J call TRBJ2-6, with 9 bases aligning to TRBD2. Per germline, CDR1 SGHTA and CDR2 FQGNSA. The CDR3 runs 17 residues. V lost 2 bases and J lost 0; bases outside the gene matches: 2. The DNA for the CDR3 is TGTGCCAGCAGCTTACTAGCGGGATCCTCTGGGGCCAACGTCCTGACTTTC. The encoded protein is CASSLLAGSSGANVLTF.

This rearrangement joins TRBV6-5 to TRBJ1-3, with no clear D. The V gene's germline CDR1 is MNHEY and CDR2 SVGAGI. There are 14 residues in the CDR3. V was shortened by 9 bases and J by 0 bases, with 12 bases between the two germline ends. Here the CDR3 DNA reads TGTGCCAGTTCCAACAATCTCTCTGGAAACACCATATATTTT. Its translation: CASSNNLSGNTIYF.

The V gene is TRBV7-2, the J gene TRBJ2-1; no firm D call. The CDR3 is 13 amino acids. Germline CDR1 is SGHTA and CDR2 is FQGNSA. The V gene lost 2 bases and the J gene lost 3 bases, with 5 bases spanning the gap. The CDR3 sequence is CASSLSFYNEQFF. CDR3 sequence (DNA): TGTGCCAGCAGCTTATCGTTCTACAATGAGCAGTTCTTC. Together with reference TRBV7-2 and TRBJ2-1, the CDR3 gives the full variable domain: GAGVSQSPSNKVTEKGKDVELRCDPISGHTALYWYRQSLGQGLEFLIYFQGNSAPDKSGLPSDRFSAERTGGSVSTLTIQRTQQEDSAVYLCASSLSFYNEQFFGPGTRLTVL.

This clone was detected a few times. V and J are TRBV29-1 and TRBJ1-2, with D maybe TRBD1 (6 bases). Germline values: CDR1 SQVTM, CDR2 ANQGSEA. The ends were cut back, 1 base at V and 3 bases at J, with 6 bases in the middle. The CDR3 covers 12 residues. The CDR3 DNA sequence: TGCAGCGTTGAAGGACAGGACTATGGCTACACCTTC. Its protein is CSVEGQDYGYTF.

The chain is built from TRBV5-1 and TRBJ1-4, with D possibly being TRBD1 (6 bases). V was clipped by 2 bases and J by 4 bases, with 12 bases between them. The CDR3 is 15 amino acids. CDR1 is SGHRS and CDR2 is YFSETQ in the germline V gene. The CDR3 sequence: CASSLQGLGNEKLFF. For the CDR3, the DNA is TGCGCCAGCAGCTTACAGGGTTTAGGTAATGAAAAACTGTTTTTT.

The chain employs TRBV6-6 and TRBJ2-1; the D gene is possibly TRBD2 (6 bases). Germline-derived CDR1 and CDR2 are MNHNY and SVGAGI (reference sequence). With 2 bases removed from V and 6 bases from J, the gap between germline ends came to 14 bases. CDR3 length: 15 residues. The CDR3 DNA reads TGTGCCAGCAGTTACATGGGGACTGGGGGCAATGAGCAGTTCTTC. It codes for CASSYMGTGGNEQFF.

The CDR3 DNA reads TGTGCCAGCAGCTTAGAAAGCCTAACAGTAGCTTTCTTT. Residues: CASSLESLTVAFF. The chain couples TRBV11-2 to TRBJ1-1; D is unresolved. Between the trimmed V and J ends, which lost 0 bases and 10 bases, there was a span of 12 bases. The CDR3 spans 13 residues. The germline CDR1 and CDR2 sequences are SGHAT and FQNNGV.

The V gene is TRBV7-3, the J gene TRBJ2-7, with TRBD2 identical over 9 bases. The CDR3 has 13 residues. J lost 7 bases, V lost 4 bases, and 5 bases had no gene match. Germline V lookup: CDR1 SGHTA, CDR2 FQGTGA. The CDR3 protein is CASSSGTSSEQYF. DNA for the CDR3: TGTGCCAGCAGCTCCGGGACTAGCTCTGAGCAGTACTTC.

This chain connects TRBV14 to TRBJ1-1, with 10 bases fitting TRBD1. Germline CDR1 reads SGHDN; CDR2 reads FVKESK. V dropped 3 bases and J dropped 6; count of bases not matched to a gene: 10. This CDR3 comprises 16 residues. CDR3 DNA: TGTGCCAGCAGCCAGGGACAGGGGCGCCCGAGGGCTGAAGCTTTCTTT. Protein sequence: CASSQGQGRPRAEAFF.

This chain joins TRBV11-2 and TRBJ1-2; possibly TRBD1 for D (5 bases). This CDR3 is built from 14 residues. Germline CDR1 reads SGHAT; CDR2 reads FQNNGV. V was shortened by 1 base and J by 1 base, with 7 bases between the two germline ends. This CDR3 is CASSLAGINYGYTF. As DNA, the CDR3 is TGTGCCAGCAGCTTAGCAGGGATTAACTATGGCTACACCTTC.

The CDR3: CASREGKSNYGYTF. CDR3 DNA: TGTGCCAGCAGGGAGGGGAAATCTAACTATGGCTACACCTTC. The gene calls are TRBV3-1 (or the pseudogene TRBV3-2) and TRBJ1-2, with D perhaps matching TRBD1 (5 bases). This CDR3 spans 14 amino acids. Germline-derived CDR1 and CDR2 are LGHDT and YNNKEL (reference sequence). Trimming removed 6 bases at V and 0 bases at J, with 11 bases between.

The chain uses TRBV7-8 and TRBJ1-4, with TRBD1 identical over 8 bases. With 2 bases clipped from V and 2 bases from J, the junction kept 10 bases outside the gene matches. The CDR3 totals 18 residues. Germline CDR1 SGHVS, CDR2 FQNEAQ. The CDR3, as DNA: TGTGCCAGCAGCTTAACCTATGGGCGACAGGGGACTAATGAAAAACTGTTTTTT. This gives the protein CASSLTYGRQGTNEKLFF.